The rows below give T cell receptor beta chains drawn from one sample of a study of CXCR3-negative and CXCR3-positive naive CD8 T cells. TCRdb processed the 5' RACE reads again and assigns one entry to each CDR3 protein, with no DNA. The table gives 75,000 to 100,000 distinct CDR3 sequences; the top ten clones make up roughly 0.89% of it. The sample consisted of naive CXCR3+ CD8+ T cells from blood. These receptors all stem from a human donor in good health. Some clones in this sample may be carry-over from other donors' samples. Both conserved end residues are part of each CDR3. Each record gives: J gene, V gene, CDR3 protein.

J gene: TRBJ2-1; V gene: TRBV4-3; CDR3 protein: CASSQGMGAWDNEQFF
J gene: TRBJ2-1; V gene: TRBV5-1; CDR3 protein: CASSLVGGPYNEQFF
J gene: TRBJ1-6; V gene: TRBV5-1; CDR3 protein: CASSSDSNNSPLHF
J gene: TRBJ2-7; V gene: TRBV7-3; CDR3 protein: CASSPTDAYEQYF
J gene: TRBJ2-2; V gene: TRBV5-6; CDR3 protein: CASSFGLAANTGELFF
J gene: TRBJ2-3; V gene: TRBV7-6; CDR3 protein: CASSLAGGGSTDTRYF
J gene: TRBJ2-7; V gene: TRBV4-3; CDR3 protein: CASSQDVTSSYEQYF
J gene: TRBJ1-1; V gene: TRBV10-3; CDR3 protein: CAISDDRVDEAFF
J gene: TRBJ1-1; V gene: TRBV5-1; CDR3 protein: CASSWGQENTEAFF
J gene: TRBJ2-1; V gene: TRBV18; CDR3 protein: CASSFFFDDNEQFF
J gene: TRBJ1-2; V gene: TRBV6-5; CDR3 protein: CASSYSSGVGYTF
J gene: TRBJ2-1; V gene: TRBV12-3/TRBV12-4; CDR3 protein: CASGTASRNEQFF
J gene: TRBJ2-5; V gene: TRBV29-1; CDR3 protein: CSVPFQETQYF
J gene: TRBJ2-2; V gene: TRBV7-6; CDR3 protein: CASSSNPGELFF
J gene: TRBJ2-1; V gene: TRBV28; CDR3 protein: CASSRESAVDEQFF
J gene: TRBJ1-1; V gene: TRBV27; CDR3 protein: CASSSTRKDRGLAEAFF
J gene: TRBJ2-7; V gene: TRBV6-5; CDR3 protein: CASSYSTWGSYEQYF
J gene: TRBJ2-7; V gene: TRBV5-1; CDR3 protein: CASSLLWDYSYEQYF
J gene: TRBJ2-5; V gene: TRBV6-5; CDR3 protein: CASSPHLRSRIEETQYF
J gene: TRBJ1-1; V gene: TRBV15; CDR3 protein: CATSRDRGDTEAFF
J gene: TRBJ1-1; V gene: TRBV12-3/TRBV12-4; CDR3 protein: CASSLAGQGVNTEAFF
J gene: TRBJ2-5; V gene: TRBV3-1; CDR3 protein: CASSQRGDSGETQYF
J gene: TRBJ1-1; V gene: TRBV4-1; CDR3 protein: CASSHPNISGAFF
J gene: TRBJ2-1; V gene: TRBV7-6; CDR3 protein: CASSSEFGTTNEQFF
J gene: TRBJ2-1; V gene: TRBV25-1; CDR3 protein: CASSVGTRYNEQFF
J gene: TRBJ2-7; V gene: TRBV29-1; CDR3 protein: CSVVSAQGTPYEQYF
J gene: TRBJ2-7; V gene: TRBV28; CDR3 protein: CASRGKREGRRNEQYF
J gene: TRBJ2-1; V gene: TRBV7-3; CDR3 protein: CASSLNPGSTYNEQFF
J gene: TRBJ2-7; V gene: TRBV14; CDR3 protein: CASSHQGVGYEQYF
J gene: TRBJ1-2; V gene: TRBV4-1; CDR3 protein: CASSGQSYTEGYTF
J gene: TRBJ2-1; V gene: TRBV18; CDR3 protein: CASSPPSSSYNEQFF
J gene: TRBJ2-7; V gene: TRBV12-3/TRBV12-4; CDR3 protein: CASSFDGDYEQYF
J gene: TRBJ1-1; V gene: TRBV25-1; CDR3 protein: CASSETRGRGTEAFF
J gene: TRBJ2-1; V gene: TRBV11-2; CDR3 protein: CASSLVGGTFNEQFF
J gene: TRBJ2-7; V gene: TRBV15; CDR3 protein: CATSRVENSLYEQYF
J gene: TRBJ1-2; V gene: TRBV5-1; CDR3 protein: CASRLNPRTPPTSGYTF
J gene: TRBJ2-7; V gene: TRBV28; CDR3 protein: CASSSRDLSYEQYF
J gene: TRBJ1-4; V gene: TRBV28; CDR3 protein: CASRTQGSEKLFF
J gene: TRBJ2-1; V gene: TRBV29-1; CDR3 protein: CSVYLSGAYNEQFF
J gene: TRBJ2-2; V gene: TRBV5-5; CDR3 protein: CASSLGVNGELFF
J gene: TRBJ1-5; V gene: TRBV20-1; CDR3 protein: CSARDRGEAQPQHF
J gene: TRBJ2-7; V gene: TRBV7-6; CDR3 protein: CASSPGTDSSYEQYF
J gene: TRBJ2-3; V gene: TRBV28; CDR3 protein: CASSFPRGRPTDTQYF
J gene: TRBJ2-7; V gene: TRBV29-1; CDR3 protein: CSAWRGADEQYF
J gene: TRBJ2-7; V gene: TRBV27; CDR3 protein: CASSFSRAYEQYF
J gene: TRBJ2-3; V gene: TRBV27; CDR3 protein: CASSVLAGDDTQYF
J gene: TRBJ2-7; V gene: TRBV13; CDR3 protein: CASSLTGLTYEQYF
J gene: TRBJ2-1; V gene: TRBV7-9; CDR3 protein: CASSTWTGDEQFF
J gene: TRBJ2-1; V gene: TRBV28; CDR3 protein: CASSVDRAYNEQFF
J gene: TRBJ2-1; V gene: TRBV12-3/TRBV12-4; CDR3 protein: CASSPFQSGYNEQFF
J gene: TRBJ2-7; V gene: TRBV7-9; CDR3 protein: CASRYRKDEQYF
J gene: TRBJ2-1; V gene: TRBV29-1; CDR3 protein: CSVEGQGQSAYNEQFF
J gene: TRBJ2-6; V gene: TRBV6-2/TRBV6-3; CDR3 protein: CASSYSSGANVLTF